This record concerns one TCR beta chain sequence. Its antigen is currently not known. Base qualities were left out, and no much larger clone turns up one base away. The data were taken from a study of identifying expanded T cells in peripheral blood (dated by TCRdb to the late 2010s). Background for the entire study: Technical replicates were generated by sequencing separate aliquots of the same genomic DNA pool, and four replicates were compared pairwise. What the research found in general, with its limitations: Variance in clone template counts between roughly two-week samples significantly increased with total template count across all healthy donors. The binomial model flagged about 1.1 differentially abundant clones between technical replicates but about 16 over two weeks and 18 to 20 over approximately 4 weeks. Across all healthy-donor time intervals, the beta-binomial model significantly cut both the number of clones called differentially abundant and the false-positive rate. The authors expected biological variance in healthy repertoires might increase further over much longer intervals such as months to years.

No immune events such as infections were documented for the healthy donors during the collection period. To calibrate time-dependent variance in a beta-binomial model of T-cell clone differential abundance, blood repertoires from healthy donors were used as a training cohort. There were about ten healthy donors in the training cohort, of whom 3 were female and 7 were male. On average the donors were approximately 40 years old, and their ages spanned about 25 to 64 years. Whole blood, obtained from a commercial supplier, was collected from each healthy donor at three time points spaced around 2 weeks apart. For immunosequencing, genomic DNA was extracted from whole blood that had not been sorted. TCRbeta CDR3 regions were profiled by bias-controlled multiplex PCR amplification of genomic DNA with the immunoSEQ Assay. As for the authors' bioinformatics: The absolute abundance of each unique TCRbeta CDR3 region was quantified after sequences were collapsed and filtered. Differential abundance was tested with a binomial (Fisher-equivalent) model and with a beta-binomial model adding time-dependent variance fitted from healthy donors. Any clone with fewer than 5 combined templates was excluded, and a clone was called differentially abundant if its Benjamini-Hochberg FDR was below 0.01. Beta-binomial variance was modeled as a function of total template count across the two samples using the form v = (b*log(k)+a)^2. TCRdb's version of the immuneACCESS table is confined to in-frame rearrangements and falls short of the full clone set. An unresolved V gene accounts for under half of the shortfall where checked; the remainder is of unknown origin. The V and J calls and clone size come from that table; D and trimming were worked out from the DNA. A total of around 100,000 clones appear in this sample, over 70% of them only once. Of the sample, 5.5% is held by the ten largest clones.

Sequenced sample: blood. The source of this sequence is a person aged 18-69 years in good health.

CDR3 reads: CASKGSNYGYTF. In nucleotides, the sequence is TGTGCCAGCAAAGGCAGTAACTATGGCTACACCTTC. The rearranged chain carries TRBV6-1 and TRBJ1-2; the D gene is not confidently resolved. Trimming takes 7 bases from V and 1 base from J, and the germline ends sit 7 bases apart. Taken from cysteine to phenylalanine, the CDR3 has 12 residues. The sequence is cut down to CDR3 DNA, 36 bases in frame from base 1. From a lookup of the germline V gene, CDR1 and CDR2 are MNHNS and SASEGT.